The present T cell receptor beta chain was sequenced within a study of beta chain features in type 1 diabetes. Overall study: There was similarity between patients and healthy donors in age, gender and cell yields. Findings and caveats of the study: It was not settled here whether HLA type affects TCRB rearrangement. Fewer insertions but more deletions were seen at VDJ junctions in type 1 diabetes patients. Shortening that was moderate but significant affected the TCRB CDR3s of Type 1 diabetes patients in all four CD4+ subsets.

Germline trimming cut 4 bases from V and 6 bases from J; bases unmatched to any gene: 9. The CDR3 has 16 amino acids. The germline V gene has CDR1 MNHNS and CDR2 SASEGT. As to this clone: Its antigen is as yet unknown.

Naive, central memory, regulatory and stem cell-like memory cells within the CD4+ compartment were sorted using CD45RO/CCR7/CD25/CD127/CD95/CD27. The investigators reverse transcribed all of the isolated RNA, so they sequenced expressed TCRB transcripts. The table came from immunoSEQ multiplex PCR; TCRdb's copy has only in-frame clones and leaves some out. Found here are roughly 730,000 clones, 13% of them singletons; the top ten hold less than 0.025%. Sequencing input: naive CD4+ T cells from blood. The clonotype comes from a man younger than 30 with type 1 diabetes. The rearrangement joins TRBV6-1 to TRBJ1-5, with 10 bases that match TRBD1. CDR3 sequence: CASSGKGQGNSQPQHF. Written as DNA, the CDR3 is TGTGCCAGCAGTGGGAAGGGACAGGGGAACAGTCAGCCCCAGCATTTT.